The clone carrying this T cell receptor beta chain was counted ten times or more. This entry comes from a study of neurological immune-mediated disorders. Germline V gene sequence: CDR1 DFQATT, CDR2 SNEGSKA (reference sequence). This CDR3 has 11 residues. The V end was cut by 6 bases, the J end by 3 bases, with 8 bases between. TCRdb redid the calling of the 5' RACE reads with MiXCR, one entry per CDR3 protein. The sample contains 110,000 or so distinct CDR3 sequences, about 3.2% of which appear only once. The receptor comes from a woman under 40 with multiple sclerosis. V and J are TRBV20-1 and TRBJ1-1; D is uncertain. The sample was PBMCs. The CDR3 here is CSALRDTEAFF. CDR3 nucleotide sequence: TGCAGTGCGTTACGGGACACTGAAGCTTTCTTT.